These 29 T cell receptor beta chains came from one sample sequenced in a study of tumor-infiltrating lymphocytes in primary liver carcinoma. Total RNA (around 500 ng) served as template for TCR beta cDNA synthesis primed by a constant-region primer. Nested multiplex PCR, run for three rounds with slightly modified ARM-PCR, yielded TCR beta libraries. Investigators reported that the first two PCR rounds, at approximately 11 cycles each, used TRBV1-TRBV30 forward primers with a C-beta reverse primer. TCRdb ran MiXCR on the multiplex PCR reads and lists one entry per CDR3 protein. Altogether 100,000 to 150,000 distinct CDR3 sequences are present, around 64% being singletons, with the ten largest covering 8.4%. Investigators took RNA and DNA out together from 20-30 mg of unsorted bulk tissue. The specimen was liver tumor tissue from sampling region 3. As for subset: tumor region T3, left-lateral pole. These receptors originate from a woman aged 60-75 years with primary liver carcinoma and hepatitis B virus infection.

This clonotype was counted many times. CDR3 in DNA: TGTGCCAGCAGCCTGCGACTAGCGGGGTACACAGATACGCAGTATTTT. It encodes CASSLRLAGYTDTQYF. The rearrangement joins TRBV5-6 to TRBJ2-3, with 11 positions matching TRBD2. V shed 4 bases, J shed 2 bases, and the junction held 6 bases outside the gene matches. This CDR3 comprises 16 residues. Germline CDR1 and CDR2: SGHDT and YYEEEE.

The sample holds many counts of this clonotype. CDR3 amino acids: CASSLGPSGAENQPQHF. The CDR3 nucleotides are TGTGCCAGCAGCTTAGGCCCATCGGGGGCTGAGAATCAGCCCCAGCATTTT. The V and J genes are TRBV11-2 and TRBJ1-5; perhaps TRBD1 as D (6 bases). Germline loops: CDR1 SGHAT, CDR2 FQNNGV. V gave up 1 base and J gave up 4 bases, with 17 bases separating them. The CDR3 contains 17 residues.

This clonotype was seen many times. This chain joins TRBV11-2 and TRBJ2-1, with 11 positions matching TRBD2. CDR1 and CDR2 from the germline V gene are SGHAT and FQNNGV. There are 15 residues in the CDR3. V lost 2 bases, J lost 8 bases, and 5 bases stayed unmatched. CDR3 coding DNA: TGTGCCAGCAGCTTACTCCTAGCGGGAGGTGATGAGCAGTTCTTC. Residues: CASSLLLAGGDEQFF. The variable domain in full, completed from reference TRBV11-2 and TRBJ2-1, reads EAGVAQSPRYKIIEKRQSVAFWCNPISGHATLYWYQQILGQGPKLLIQFQNNGVVDDSQLPKDRFSAERLKGVDSTLKIQPAKLEDSAVYLCASSLLLAGGDEQFFGPGTRLTVL.

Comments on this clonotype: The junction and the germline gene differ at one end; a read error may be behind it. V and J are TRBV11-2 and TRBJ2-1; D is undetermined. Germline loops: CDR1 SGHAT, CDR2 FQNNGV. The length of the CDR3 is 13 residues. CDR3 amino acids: CARSLPVHNEQFF. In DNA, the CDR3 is TGTGCCAGAAGCTTGCCAGTCCATAATGAACAGTTCTTC.

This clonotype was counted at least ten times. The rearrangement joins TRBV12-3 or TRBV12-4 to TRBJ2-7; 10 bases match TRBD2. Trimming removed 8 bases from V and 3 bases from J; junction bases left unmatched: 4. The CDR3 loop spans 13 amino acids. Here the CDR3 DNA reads TGTGCCAGCGGCGGGACTAGCGTCTACGAGCAGTACTTC. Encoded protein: CASGGTSVYEQYF.

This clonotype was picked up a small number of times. For the CDR3, the DNA is TGTGCCAGCAGTAGCTCCGGGACAGGGGTGTTGGGGGCCAACGTCCTGACTTTC. Its translation is CASSSSGTGVLGANVLTF. The chain employs TRBV28 and TRBJ2-6, with 10 bases aligning to TRBD1. CDR1 is MDHEN and CDR2 is SYDVKM in the germline V gene. The CDR3 has 18 amino acids. The V and J ends lost 5 bases and 4 bases, in that order; junction bases with no gene match: 11.

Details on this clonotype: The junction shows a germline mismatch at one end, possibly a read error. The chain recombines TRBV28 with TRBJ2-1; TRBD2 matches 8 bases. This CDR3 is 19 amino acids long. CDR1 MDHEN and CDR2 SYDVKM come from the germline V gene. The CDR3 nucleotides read TGTGCGAGCATCAACGTACCCCTCCTAGCGGGTAAATCCTACAATGGGCAGTTCTTC. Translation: CASINVPLLAGKSYNGQFF.

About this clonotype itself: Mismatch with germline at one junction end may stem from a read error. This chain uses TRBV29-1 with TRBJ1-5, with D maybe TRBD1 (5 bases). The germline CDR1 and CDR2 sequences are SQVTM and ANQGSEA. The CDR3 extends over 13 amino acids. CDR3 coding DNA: TGCAGCGCCAGGGCTGGGGAAGGCCAGCCCCATCATTTT. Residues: CSARAGEGQPHHF.

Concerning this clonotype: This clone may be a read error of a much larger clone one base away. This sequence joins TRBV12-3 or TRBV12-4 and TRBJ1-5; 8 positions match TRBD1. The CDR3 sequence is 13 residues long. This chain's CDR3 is CDSKTGVNQPQHF. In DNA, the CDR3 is TGTGACAGCAAGACAGGGGTCAATCAGCCCCAGCATTTT.

CDR3 DNA sequence: TGTGCCAGCAACCACGACATGGGGGCTTCCTACGAGCAGTACTTC. It encodes CASNHDMGASYEQYF. The rearrangement uses TRBV11-2 and TRBJ2-7, with D tentatively TRBD1 (6 bases). In germline, CDR1 is SGHAT, CDR2 FQNNGV. The CDR3 runs to 15 residues. Trimming removed 7 bases at V and 1 base at J, with 17 bases between.

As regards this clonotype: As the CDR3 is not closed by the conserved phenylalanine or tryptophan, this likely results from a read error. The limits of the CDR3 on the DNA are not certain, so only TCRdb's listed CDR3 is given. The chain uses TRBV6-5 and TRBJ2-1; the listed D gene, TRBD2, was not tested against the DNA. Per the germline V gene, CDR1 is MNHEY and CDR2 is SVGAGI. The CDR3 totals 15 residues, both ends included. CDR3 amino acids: CASSSRTSGRGEQLL.

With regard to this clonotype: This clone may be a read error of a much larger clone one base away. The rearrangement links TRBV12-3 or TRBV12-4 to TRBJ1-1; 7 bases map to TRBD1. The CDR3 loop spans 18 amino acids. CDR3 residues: CARSLVRGMGAPITEAFF. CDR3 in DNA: TGTGCCCGCAGTTTGGTCAGGGGGATGGGGGCACCCATCACTGAAGCTTTCTTT.

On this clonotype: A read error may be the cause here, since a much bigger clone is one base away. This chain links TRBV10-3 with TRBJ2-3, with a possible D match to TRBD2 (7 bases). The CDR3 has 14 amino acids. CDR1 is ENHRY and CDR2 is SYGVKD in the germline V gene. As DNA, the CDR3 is TGTGCCATCAATAGGGGGGGGAGCACAGGTACGCAGTATTTT. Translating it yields CAINRGGSTGTQYF.

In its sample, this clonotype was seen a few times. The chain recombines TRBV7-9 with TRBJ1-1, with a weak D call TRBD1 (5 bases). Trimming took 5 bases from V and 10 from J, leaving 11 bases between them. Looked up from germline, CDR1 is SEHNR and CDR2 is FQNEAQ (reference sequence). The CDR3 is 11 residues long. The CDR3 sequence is CASSPGRPAFF. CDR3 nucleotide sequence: TGTGCCAGCAGCCCAGGGAGGCCAGCTTTCTTT.

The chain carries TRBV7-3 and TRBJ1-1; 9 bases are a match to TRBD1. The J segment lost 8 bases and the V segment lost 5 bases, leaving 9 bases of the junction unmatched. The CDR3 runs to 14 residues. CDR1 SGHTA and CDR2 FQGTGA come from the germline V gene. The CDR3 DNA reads TGTGCCAGCAGCAGGGACAGGGCCACAGGGGAAGCTTTCTTT. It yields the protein CASSRDRATGEAFF. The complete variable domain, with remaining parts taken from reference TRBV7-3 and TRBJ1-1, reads GAGVSQTPSNKVTEKGKYVELRCDPISGHTALYWYRQSLGQGPEFLIYFQGTGAADDSGLPNDRFFAVRPEGSVSTLKIQRTERGDSAVYLCASSRDRATGEAFFGQGTRLTVV.

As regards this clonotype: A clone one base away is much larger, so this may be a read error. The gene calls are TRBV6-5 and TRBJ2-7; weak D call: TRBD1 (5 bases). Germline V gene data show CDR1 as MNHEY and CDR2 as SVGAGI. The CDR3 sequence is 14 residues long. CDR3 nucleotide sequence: TGTGCCAGCAGCTCTAAGACAGTCTCCTACAAGCAGTACTTC. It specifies CASSSKTVSYKQYF.

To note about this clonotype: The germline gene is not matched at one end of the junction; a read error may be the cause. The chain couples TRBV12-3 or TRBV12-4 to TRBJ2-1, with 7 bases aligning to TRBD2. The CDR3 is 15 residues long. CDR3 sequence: CASSLAGTNGNEQLF. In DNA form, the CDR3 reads TGTGCCAGCAGTTTAGCGGGGACTAACGGGAATGAGCAGCTCTTC.

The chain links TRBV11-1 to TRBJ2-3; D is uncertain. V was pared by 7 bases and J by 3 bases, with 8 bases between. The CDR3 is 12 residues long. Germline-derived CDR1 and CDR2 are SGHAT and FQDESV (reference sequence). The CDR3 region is CASIGRTDTQYF. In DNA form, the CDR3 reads TGTGCCAGCATCGGACGTACAGATACGCAGTATTTT.

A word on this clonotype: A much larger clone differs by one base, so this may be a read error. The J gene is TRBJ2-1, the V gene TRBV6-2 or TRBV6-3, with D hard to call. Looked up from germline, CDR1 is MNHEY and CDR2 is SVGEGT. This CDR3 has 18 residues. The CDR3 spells CASSYSILRATSNNVQFF. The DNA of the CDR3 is TGTGCCAGCAGTTACTCGATTCTAAGGGCTACAAGCAACAATGTGCAGTTCTTC.

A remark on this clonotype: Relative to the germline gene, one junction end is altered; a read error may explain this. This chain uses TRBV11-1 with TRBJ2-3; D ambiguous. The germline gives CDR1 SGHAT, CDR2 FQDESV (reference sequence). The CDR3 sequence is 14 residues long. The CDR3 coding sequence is TGTGCCAGCGACTTAAGGCAACGTGCTGGAGAGTCTCACTTT. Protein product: CASDLRQRAGESHF. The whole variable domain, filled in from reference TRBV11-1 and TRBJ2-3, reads EAEVAQSPRYKITEKSQAVAFWCDPISGHATLYWYRQILGQGPELLVQFQDESVVDDSQLPKDRFSAERLKGVDSTLKIQPAELGDSAMYLCASDLRQRAGESHFGPGTRLTVL.

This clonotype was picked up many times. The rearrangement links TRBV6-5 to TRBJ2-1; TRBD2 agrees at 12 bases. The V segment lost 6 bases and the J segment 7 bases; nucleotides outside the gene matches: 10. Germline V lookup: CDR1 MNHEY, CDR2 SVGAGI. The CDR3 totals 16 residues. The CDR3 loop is CASRETSGSRGNEQFF. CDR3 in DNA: TGTGCCAGCAGGGAGACTAGCGGGAGCCGTGGGAATGAGCAGTTCTTC.

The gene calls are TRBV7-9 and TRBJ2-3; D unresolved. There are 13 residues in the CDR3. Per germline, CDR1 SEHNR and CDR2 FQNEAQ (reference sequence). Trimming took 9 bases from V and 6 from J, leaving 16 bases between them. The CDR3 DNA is TGTGCCAGGAGCCTGATGCTACGGGATACGCAGTATTTT. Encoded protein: CARSLMLRDTQYF.

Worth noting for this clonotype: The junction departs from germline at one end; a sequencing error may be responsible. CDR3: CANSPRGQGGNQPQHF. The CDR3 bases are TGTGCCAACTCACCGAGAGGGCAGGGAGGCAATCAGCCCCAGCATTTT. This chain joins TRBV18 and TRBJ1-5; maybe TRBD1 (5 bases). Germline V gene data show CDR1 as KGHSH and CDR2 as LQKENI. The CDR3 totals 16 residues.

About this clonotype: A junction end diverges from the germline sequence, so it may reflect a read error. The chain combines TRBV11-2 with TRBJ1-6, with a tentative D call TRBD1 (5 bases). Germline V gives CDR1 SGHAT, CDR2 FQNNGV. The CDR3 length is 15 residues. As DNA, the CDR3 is TGTCCCAGCAGCTTAGAATGGGGGGGTAATTCACTCCTCCATTTT. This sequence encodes CPSSLEWGGNSLLHF.

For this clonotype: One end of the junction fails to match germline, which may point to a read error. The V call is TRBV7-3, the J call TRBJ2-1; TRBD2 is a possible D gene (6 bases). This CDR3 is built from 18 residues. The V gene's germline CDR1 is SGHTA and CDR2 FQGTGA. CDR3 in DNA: TGTGTCAGCAGCCCCTCCGGTTTGAGGAGGGGCTCCTACGATGAGCAGTTCTTC. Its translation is CVSSPSGLRRGSYDEQFF.

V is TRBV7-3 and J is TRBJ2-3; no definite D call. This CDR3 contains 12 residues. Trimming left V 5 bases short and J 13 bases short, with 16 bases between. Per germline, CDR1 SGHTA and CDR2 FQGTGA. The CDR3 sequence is CASSIDMGSKYF. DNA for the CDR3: TGTGCCAGCAGCATTGACATGGGATCGAAGTATTTT. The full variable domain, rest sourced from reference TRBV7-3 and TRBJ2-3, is GAGVSQTPSNKVTEKGKYVELRCDPISGHTALYWYRQSLGQGPEFLIYFQGTGAADDSGLPNDRFFAVRPEGSVSTLKIQRTERGDSAVYLCASSIDMGSKYFGPGTRLTVL.

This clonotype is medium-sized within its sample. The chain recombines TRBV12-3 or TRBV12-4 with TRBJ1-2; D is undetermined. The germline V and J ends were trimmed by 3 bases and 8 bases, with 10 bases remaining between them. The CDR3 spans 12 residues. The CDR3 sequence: CASSLRAWGYTF. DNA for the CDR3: TGTGCCAGCAGTTTGAGAGCTTGGGGCTACACCTTC.

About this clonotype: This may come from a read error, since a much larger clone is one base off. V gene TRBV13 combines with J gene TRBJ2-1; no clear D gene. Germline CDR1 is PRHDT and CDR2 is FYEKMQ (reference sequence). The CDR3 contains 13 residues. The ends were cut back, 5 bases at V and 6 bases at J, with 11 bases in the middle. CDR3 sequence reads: CASSPGPINEQFF. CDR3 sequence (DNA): TGTGCCAGCAGCCCAGGACCAATCAATGAGCAGTTCTTC.

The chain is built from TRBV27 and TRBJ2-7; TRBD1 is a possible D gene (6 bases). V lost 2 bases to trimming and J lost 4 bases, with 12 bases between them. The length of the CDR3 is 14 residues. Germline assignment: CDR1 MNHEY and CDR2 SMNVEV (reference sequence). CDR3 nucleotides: TGTGCCAGCAGTTTAGGGGCAGGGACATACGAGCAGTACTTC. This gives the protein CASSLGAGTYEQYF.